This T cell receptor (beta chain) comes out of a study of chemoradiotherapy in HPV16-positive cancers. The CDR3 is 15 residues long. Measured with immunoSEQ multiplex PCR; TCRdb has only the in-frame clones, and not every one. The top ten hold less than 6.5% of the sample, which has 25,000 to 35,000 clones, 84% seen once. The source is a human donor with HPV-associated anogenital cancer. The material was blood, obtained from a patient who underwent chemoradiotherapy. The gene calls are TRBV5-7 and TRBJ1-5; D gene ambiguous. TRBV5-7 is an ORF, with its function uncertain. The CDR3 spells CVLSCDGVLNQPQHF. As DNA, the CDR3 is TGTGTATTGTCATGTGACGGCGTCTTGAATCAGCCCCAGCATTTT.